These 6 T cell receptor beta chains were sequenced from one sample in a study of blood T cell repertoires in COVID-19. Here immunoSEQ multiplex PCR was the method, and the copy in TCRdb shows in-frame clones only, minus some. Counted here are fewer than 300,000 clones, over 80% occurring once; the ten biggest clones make up approximately 1.4%. Sequenced material: peripheral blood. These receptors came from a woman aged 40 to 49 who had recovered from COVID-19.

The chain combines TRBV18 with TRBJ2-2; 11 bases agree with TRBD2. Germline CDR1 KGHSH, CDR2 LQKENI. The CDR3 is 19 amino acids. Trimming removed 1 base from V and 2 bases from J; junction bases left unmatched: 9. The CDR3 region has the DNA TGTGCCAGCTCACCACGCGCTAGCGGGGGGCTAGAAAACACCGGGGAGCTGTTTTTT. Translation gives CASSPRASGGLENTGELFF.

The chain carries TRBV27 and TRBJ2-7; TRBD1 aligns across 8 bases. Germline CDR1 MNHEY, CDR2 SMNVEV (reference sequence). CDR3 length: 14 residues. V was clipped by 4 bases and J by 4 bases; unmatched bases: 6. The CDR3 protein is CASSSQGAQYEQYF. In nucleotides, the CDR3 is TGTGCCAGCAGTTCGCAGGGGGCCCAATACGAGCAGTACTTC.

This clone was recorded once. This chain joins TRBV11-2 and TRBJ2-7; D gene unclear. There are 10 residues in the CDR3. Germline values: CDR1 SGHAT, CDR2 FQNNGV. V lost 8 bases and J lost 2, with 4 bases in between. The CDR3 region is CASRTYEQYF. The CDR3, as DNA: TGTGCCAGCCGTACCTACGAGCAGTACTTC.

The rearrangement uses TRBV29-1 and TRBJ2-5, with D tentatively TRBD2 (6 bases). The V and J ends lost 4 bases and 2 bases respectively, with 17 bases between them. The CDR3 runs to 15 residues. Germline V gene data show CDR1 as SQVTM and CDR2 as ANQGSEA. The CDR3: CSVVPGTGGQETQYF. The CDR3, as DNA: TGCAGCGTTGTGCCGGGGACCGGGGGACAAGAGACCCAGTACTTC.

The CDR3 loop reads CATSRGRQGGQPQHF. In DNA form, the CDR3 reads TGTGCCACCAGCAGAGGGCGACAGGGCGGTCAGCCCCAGCATTTT. The chain has TRBV15 and TRBJ1-5, with 7 nucleotides matching TRBD1. This CDR3 region has 15 residues. Germline V lookup: CDR1 LNHNV, CDR2 YYDKDF (reference sequence). J gave up 6 bases and V 1 base, and 6 bases lay outside the gene matches.

The V call is TRBV7-3, the J call TRBJ2-1; 7 bases fit TRBD1. Germline V gene sequence: CDR1 SGHTA, CDR2 FQGTGA. V dropped 5 bases and J dropped 8; count of bases not matched to a gene: 6. This CDR3 has 13 amino acids. CDR3 nucleotides: TGTGCCAGCAGCCCCCCAGGGGGATATGAGCAGTTCTTC. This translates into CASSPPGGYEQFF.